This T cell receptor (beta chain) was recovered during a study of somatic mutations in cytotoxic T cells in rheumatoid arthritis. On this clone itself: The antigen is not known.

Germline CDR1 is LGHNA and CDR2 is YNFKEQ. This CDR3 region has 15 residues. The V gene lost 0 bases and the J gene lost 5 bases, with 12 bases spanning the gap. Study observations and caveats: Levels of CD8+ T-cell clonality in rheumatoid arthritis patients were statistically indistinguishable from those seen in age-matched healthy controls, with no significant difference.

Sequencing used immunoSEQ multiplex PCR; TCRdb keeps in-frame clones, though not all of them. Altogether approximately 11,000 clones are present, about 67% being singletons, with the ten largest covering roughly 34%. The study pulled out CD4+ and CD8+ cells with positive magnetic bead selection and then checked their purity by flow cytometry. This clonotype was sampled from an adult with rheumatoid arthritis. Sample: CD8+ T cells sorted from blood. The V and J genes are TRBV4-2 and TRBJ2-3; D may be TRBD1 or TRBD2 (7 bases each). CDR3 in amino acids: CASSQESGGGDTQYF. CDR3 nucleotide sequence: TGTGCCAGCAGCCAAGAGTCAGGGGGGGGAGATACGCAGTATTTT.